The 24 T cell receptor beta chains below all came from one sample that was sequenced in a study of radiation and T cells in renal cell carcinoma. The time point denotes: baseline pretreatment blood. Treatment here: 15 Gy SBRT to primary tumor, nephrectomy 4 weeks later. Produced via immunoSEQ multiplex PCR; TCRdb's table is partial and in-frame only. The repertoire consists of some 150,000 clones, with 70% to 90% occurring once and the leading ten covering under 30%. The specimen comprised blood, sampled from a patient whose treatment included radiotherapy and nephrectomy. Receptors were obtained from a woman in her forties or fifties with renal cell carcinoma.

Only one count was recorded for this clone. The CDR3 here is CASSYSNGNTGELFF. CDR3 bases: TGTGCCAGCAGTTACTCGAACGGGAACACCGGGGAGCTGTTTTTT. This chain links TRBV6-5 with TRBJ2-2; D is undetermined. This CDR3 is 15 amino acids long. In germline, CDR1 is MNHEY, CDR2 SVGAGI. V lost 0 bases, J lost 1 base, and 6 bases lay in between.

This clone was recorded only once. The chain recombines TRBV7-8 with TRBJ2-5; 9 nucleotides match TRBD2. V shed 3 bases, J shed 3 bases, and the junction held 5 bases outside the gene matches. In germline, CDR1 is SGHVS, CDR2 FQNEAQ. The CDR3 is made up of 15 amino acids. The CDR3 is CASSFAGGPEETQYF. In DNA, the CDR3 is TGTGCCAGCAGCTTCGCGGGGGGGCCGGAAGAGACCCAGTACTTC.

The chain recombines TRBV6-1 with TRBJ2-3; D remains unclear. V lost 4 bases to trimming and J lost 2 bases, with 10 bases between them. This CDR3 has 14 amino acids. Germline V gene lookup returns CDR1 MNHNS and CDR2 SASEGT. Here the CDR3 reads CASSAEPITDTQYF. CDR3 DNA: TGTGCCAGCAGTGCGGAGCCCATCACAGATACGCAGTATTTT.

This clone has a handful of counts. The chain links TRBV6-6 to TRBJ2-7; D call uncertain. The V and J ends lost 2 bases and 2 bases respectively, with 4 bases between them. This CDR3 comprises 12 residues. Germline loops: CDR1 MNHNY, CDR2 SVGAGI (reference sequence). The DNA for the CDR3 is TGTGCCAGCAGTTACACCCCCTACGAGCAGTACTTC. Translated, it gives CASSYTPYEQYF.

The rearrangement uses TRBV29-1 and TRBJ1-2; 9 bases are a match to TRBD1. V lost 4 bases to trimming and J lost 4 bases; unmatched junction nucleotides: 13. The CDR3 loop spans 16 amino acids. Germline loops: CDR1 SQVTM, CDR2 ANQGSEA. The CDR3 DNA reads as TGCAGCGTTGGGGGAGGGACAGGGATGTATGGCTATGGCTACACCTTC. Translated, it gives CSVGGGTGMYGYGYTF.

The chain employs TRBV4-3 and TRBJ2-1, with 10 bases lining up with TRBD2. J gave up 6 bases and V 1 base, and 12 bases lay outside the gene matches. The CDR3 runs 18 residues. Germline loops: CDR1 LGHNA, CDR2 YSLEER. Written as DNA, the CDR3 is TGCGCCAGCAGCCAAGGCGTTGGTACTAGCGGGAATTCCAATGAGCAGTTCTTC. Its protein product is CASSQGVGTSGNSNEQFF.

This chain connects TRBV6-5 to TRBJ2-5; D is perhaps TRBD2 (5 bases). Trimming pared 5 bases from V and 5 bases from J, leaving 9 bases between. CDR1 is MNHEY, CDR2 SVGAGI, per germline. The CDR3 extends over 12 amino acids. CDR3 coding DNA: TGTGCCAGCAGTCGGGATTCCGAGACCCAGTACTTC. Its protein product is CASSRDSETQYF.

The CDR3 coding sequence is TGTGCCAGCGGAACTCCAGGGGTTCAGCCCCAGCATTTT. Encoded protein: CASGTPGVQPQHF. The rearrangement links TRBV7-8 to TRBJ1-5; the D gene is possibly TRBD1 (6 bases). CDR3 length: 13 amino acids. Germline V CDR1 and CDR2: SGHVS, FQNEAQ. Trimming removed 8 bases at V and 6 bases at J, with 14 bases between.

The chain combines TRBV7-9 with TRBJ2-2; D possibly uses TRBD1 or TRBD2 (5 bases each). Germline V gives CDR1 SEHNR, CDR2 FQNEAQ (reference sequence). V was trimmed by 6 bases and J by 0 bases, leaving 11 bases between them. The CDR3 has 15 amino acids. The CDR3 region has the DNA TGTGCCAGCAGTAGGGACGCCGCGAACACCGGGGAGCTGTTTTTT. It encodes CASSRDAANTGELFF.

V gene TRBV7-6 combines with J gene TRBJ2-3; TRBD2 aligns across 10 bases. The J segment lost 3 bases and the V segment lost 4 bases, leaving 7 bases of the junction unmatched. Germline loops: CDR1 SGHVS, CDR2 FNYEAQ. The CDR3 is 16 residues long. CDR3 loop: CASSSLAGSKTDTQYF. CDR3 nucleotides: TGTGCCAGCAGCTCACTAGCGGGGAGTAAAACAGATACGCAGTATTTT.

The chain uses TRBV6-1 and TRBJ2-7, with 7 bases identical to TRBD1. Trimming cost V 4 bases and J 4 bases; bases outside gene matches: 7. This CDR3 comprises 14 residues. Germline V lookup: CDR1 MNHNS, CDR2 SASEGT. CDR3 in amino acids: CASSVDRVGYEQYF. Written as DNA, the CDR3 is TGTGCCAGCAGTGTAGACAGGGTGGGGTACGAGCAGTACTTC.

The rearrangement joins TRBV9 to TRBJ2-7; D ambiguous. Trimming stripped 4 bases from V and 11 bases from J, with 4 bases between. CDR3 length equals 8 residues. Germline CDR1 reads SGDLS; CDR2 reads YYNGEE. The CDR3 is CASSPEYF. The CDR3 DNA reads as TGTGCCAGCAGCCCCGAGTACTTC.

CDR3 bases: TGTGCCAGCAGCCGGGACAGGGGCGGGAACACCATATATTTT. Protein product: CASSRDRGGNTIYF. The rearrangement uses TRBV7-9 and TRBJ1-3; 10 positions agree with TRBD1. The germline gives CDR1 SEHNR, CDR2 FQNEAQ (reference sequence). V trimming: 5 bases; J trimming: 7 bases; junction bases outside the gene matches: 5. The CDR3 runs to 14 residues.

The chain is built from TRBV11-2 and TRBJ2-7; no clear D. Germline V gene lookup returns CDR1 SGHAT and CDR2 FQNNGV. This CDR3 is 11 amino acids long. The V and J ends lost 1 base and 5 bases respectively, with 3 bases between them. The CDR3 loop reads CASSLANEQYF. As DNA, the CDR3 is TGTGCCAGCAGCTTAGCCAACGAGCAGTACTTC.

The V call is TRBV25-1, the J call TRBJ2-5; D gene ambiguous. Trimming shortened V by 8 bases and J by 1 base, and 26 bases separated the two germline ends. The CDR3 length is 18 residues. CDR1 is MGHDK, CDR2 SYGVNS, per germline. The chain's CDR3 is CASPESDQDGRIQETQYF. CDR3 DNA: TGTGCCAGCCCCGAGAGCGACCAGGACGGGCGCATCCAAGAGACCCAGTACTTC.

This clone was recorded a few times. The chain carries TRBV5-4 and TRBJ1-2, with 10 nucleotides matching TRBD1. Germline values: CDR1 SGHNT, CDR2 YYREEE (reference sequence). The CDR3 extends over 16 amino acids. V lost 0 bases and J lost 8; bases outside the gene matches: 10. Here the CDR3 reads CASSLGHGTGEWGYTF. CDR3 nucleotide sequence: TGTGCCAGCAGCTTGGGCCATGGGACAGGGGAGTGGGGCTACACCTTC.

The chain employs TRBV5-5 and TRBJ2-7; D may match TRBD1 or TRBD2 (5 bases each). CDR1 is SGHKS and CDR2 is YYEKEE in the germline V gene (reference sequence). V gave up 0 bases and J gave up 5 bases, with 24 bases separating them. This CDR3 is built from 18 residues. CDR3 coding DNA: TGTGCCAGCAGCTTGGTGGGCCTCGGGGACCGACCAGGCGACGAGCAGTACTTC. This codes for CASSLVGLGDRPGDEQYF.

This CDR3 reads CAISEYPVGRSSYEQYF. The DNA for the CDR3 is TGTGCCATCAGTGAGTACCCCGTAGGCAGGAGCTCCTACGAGCAGTACTTC. The chain has TRBV10-3 and TRBJ2-7, with unresolved D. With 1 base removed from V and 0 bases from J, the gap between germline ends came to 16 bases. The length of the CDR3 is 17 residues. In germline, CDR1 is ENHRY, CDR2 SYGVKD.

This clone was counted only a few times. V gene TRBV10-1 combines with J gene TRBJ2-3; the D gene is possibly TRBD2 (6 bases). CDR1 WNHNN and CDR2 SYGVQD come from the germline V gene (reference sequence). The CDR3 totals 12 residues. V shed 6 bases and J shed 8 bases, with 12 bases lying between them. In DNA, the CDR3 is TGCGCCAGCAGCAAGGAAGCGGGTACGCAGTATTTT. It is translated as CASSKEAGTQYF.

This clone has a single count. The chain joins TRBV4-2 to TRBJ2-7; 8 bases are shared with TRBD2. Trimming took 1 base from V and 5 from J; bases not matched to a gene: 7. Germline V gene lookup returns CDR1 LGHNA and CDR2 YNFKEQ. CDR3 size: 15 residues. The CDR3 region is CASSQGDGRGNEQYF. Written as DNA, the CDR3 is TGTGCCAGCAGCCAAGGTGACGGGAGGGGAAACGAGCAGTACTTC.

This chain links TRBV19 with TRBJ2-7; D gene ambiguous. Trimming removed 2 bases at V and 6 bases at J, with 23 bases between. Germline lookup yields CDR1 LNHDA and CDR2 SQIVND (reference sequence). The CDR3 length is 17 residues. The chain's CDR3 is CASSISRAELLLSEQYF. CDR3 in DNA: TGTGCCAGTAGTATATCCCGGGCAGAGCTTCTTCTCTCCGAGCAGTACTTC.

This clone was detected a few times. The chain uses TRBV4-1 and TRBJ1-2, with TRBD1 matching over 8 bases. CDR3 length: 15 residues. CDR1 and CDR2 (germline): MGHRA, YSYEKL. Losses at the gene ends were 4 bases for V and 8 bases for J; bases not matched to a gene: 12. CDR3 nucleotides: TGCGCCAGCAGCCTGTCCCGGGACAGGTACATGGGCTACACCTTC. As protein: CASSLSRDRYMGYTF.

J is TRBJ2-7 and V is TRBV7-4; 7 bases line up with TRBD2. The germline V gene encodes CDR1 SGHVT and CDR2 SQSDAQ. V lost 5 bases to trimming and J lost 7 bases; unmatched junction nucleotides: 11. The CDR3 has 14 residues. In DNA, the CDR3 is TGTGCCAGCAGCCGGGAAATGGGAGGGAGGGAGCAGTACTTC. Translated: CASSREMGGREQYF. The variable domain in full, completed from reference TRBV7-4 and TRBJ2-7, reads GAGVSQSPRYKVAKRGRDVALRCDSISGHVTLYWYRQTLGQGSEVLTYSQSDAQRDKSGRPSGRFSAERPERSVSTLKIQRTEQGDSAVYLCASSREMGGREQYFGPGTRLTVT.

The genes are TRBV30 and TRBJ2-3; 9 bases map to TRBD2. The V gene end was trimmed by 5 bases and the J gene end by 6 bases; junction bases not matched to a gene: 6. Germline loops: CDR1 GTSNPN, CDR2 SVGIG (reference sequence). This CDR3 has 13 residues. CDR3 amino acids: CAWGRGGPDTQYF. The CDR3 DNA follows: TGTGCCTGGGGGCGGGGGGGCCCCGATACGCAGTATTTT.